Below, 11 T cell receptor beta chains from the same sample are listed, as sequenced in a study of lymphopenia after photon versus proton radiotherapy. TCRdb's copy holds only in-frame clones and misses some; the assay was immunoSEQ multiplex PCR. The sample includes 50,000 to 60,000 clones, roughly 90% of them seen just once. The sequencing used peripheral blood, collected from a patient treated with photon-based radiotherapy. Receptors originate from a woman in her forties with cholangiocarcinoma.

The chain uses TRBV27 and TRBJ2-7; tentative D call: TRBD1 (5 bases). Trimming cost V 3 bases and J 2 bases, with 11 bases left between them. Germline CDR1 and CDR2: MNHEY and SMNVEV (reference sequence). This CDR3 has 14 amino acids. The CDR3 region has the DNA TGTGCCAGCAGTTTTACAGGCCTTGCCTACGAGCAGTACTTC. Translated: CASSFTGLAYEQYF.

The chain employs TRBV6-1 and TRBJ2-2; D could derive from TRBD1 or TRBD2 (5 bases each). Germline CDR1 MNHNS, CDR2 SASEGT. V lost 11 bases and J lost 6, with 19 bases in between. The CDR3 spans 14 residues. The CDR3 DNA is TGTGCCGGAGCGCGTGGGGGATCGGCCGGGGAGCTGTTTTTT. Encoded protein: CAGARGGSAGELFF.

The V gene is TRBV9, the J gene TRBJ2-3; D may be TRBD1 or TRBD2 (6 bases each). Germline V gene lookup returns CDR1 SGDLS and CDR2 YYNGEE. This CDR3 comprises 13 residues. The germline V and J ends were trimmed by 4 bases and 5 bases, with 11 bases remaining between them. The CDR3 sequence: CASSLGGKDTQYF. For the CDR3, the DNA is TGTGCCAGCAGCCTGGGGGGCAAAGATACGCAGTATTTT. The whole variable domain, filled in from reference TRBV9 and TRBJ2-3, reads DSGVTQTPKHLITATGQRVTLRCSPRSGDLSVYWYQQSLDQGLQFLIQYYNGEERAKGNILERFSAQQFPDLHSELNLSSLELGDSALYFCASSLGGKDTQYFGPGTRLTVL.

The J gene is TRBJ2-7, the V gene TRBV6-5; 10 bases are shared with TRBD1. The CDR3 is made up of 13 amino acids. The trim removed 5 bases at V and 7 bases at J, leaving 5 bases unmatched. In germline, CDR1 is MNHEY, CDR2 SVGAGI. For the CDR3, the DNA is TGTGCCAGCAGTCGACAGGGGGCGGGGGAGCAGTACTTC. Translated, it gives CASSRQGAGEQYF.

This sequence joins TRBV7-2 and TRBJ2-3; 12 bases match TRBD2. Germline V CDR1 and CDR2: SGHTA, FQGNSA. The CDR3 has 17 amino acids. The junction had 5 bases not matched to a gene; V was cut back by 0 bases and J by 4 bases. The CDR3 DNA reads TGTGCCAGCAGCTTAGCGCCTAGCGGGAGGGAGGCAGATACGCAGTATTTT. This gives the protein CASSLAPSGREADTQYF. The full variable domain, completed using reference TRBV7-2 and TRBJ2-3, is GAGVSQSPSNKVTEKGKDVELRCDPISGHTALYWYRQSLGQGLEFLIYFQGNSAPDKSGLPSDRFSAERTGGSVSTLTIQRTQQEDSAVYLCASSLAPSGREADTQYFGPGTRLTVL.

Only one count was recorded for this clone. Germline is not matched at one junction end, which may reflect a read error. CDR3 nucleotide sequence: TGTGCTAGCAGCCGCTTTTCGGGAAGGGAGGGGAACACTGAAGCTTTCTTT. Its translation: CASSRFSGREGNTEAFF. The rearrangement links TRBV7-7 to TRBJ1-1; D not resolved. The CDR3 covers 17 residues. The germline V gene encodes CDR1 SSHAT and CDR2 FNYEAQ (reference sequence). Full variable domain (remainder filled in from reference TRBV7-7 and TRBJ1-1): GAGVSQSPRYKVTKRGQDVTLRCDPISSHATLYWYQQALGQGPEFLTYFNYEAQPDKSGLPSDRFSAERPEGSISTLTIQRTEQRDSAMYRCASSRFSGREGNTEAFFGQGTRLTVV.

The rearrangement links TRBV10-3 to TRBJ1-1; TRBD1 matches 9 bases. The CDR3 runs 15 residues. Germline loops: CDR1 ENHRY, CDR2 SYGVKD. Trimming took 7 bases from V and 5 from J; bases not matched to a gene: 11. Here the CDR3 DNA reads TGTGCCATCAAGGAGGCAAGACAGGGGGGAACTGAAGCTTTCTTT. It translates to CAIKEARQGGTEAFF.

The genes are TRBV5-1 and TRBJ1-1, with 9 bases identical to TRBD1. Germline V CDR1 and CDR2: SGHRS, YFSETQ. V trimming: 0 bases; J trimming: 0 bases; junction bases outside the gene matches: 6. This CDR3 is built from 17 residues. This CDR3 reads CASSLVNRGQLNTEAFF. The DNA of the CDR3 is TGCGCCAGCAGCTTGGTCAACAGGGGGCAACTGAACACTGAAGCTTTCTTT.

CDR3 in DNA: TGTGCCAGCAGCTTTTGGGAACATCGCTCTGGAAACACCATATATTTT. Amino acid sequence: CASSFWEHRSGNTIYF. The gene calls are TRBV7-8 and TRBJ1-3; D is unclear. The germline V gene encodes CDR1 SGHVS and CDR2 FQNEAQ. This CDR3 region has 16 residues. Trimming pared 3 bases from V and 0 bases from J, leaving 12 bases between. Supplemented by reference TRBV7-8 and TRBJ1-3, the full variable domain reads GAGVSQSPRYKVAKRGQDVALRCDPISGHVSLFWYQQALGQGPEFLTYFQNEAQLDKSGLPSDRFFAERPEGSVSTLKIQRTQQEDSAVYLCASSFWEHRSGNTIYFGEGSWLTVV.

This chain links TRBV5-8 with TRBJ1-4; 7 bases align to TRBD1. The junction had 8 bases not matched to a gene; V was cut back by 7 bases and J by 5 bases. Per germline, CDR1 SGHTS and CDR2 YDEGEE. The CDR3 sequence is 14 residues long. The CDR3 DNA sequence: TGTGCCAGCTCCTCACAGGGGAGGAATGAAAAACTGTTTTTT. Amino acids: CASSSQGRNEKLFF.

V usage is TRBV9 and J usage is TRBJ2-1; D may be TRBD2 (5 bases). CDR1 and CDR2 (germline): SGDLS, YYNGEE. Trimming took off 3 bases at V and 2 bases at J, with 6 bases between the two ends. This CDR3 comprises 13 residues. CDR3: CASSAGAYNEQFF. The CDR3 bases are TGTGCCAGCAGCGCCGGGGCCTACAATGAGCAGTTCTTC. Full variable domain (outside the CDR3, taken from reference TRBV9 and TRBJ2-1): DSGVTQTPKHLITATGQRVTLRCSPRSGDLSVYWYQQSLDQGLQFLIQYYNGEERAKGNILERFSAQQFPDLHSELNLSSLELGDSALYFCASSAGAYNEQFFGPGTRLTVL.